This TCR beta chain was observed in a study of tumor-infiltrating lymphocytes in primary liver carcinoma. Background on the study: Lesions, classed as T1-T3 N0M0, spanned about 4.2 to 11 cm across.

Whole-study results and caveats: Tumors carried a top-250-clone fraction significantly exceeding that of blood (p = 0.039). Whereas tumor region pairs overlapped more, tumor-adjacent and tumor-blood pairs overlapped less.

Starting material for RNA and DNA co-extraction consisted of roughly 20-34 mg of unsorted bulk tissue. Over 75% viable tumor cells were present in every tumor sample. From germline, CDR1 is MNHNS and CDR2 SASEGT. CDR3 length equals 15 residues. Points on this clonotype: Its antigen remains unidentified. Germline is not matched at one junction end, which may reflect a read error.

TCR beta cDNA was reverse-transcribed from about 500 ng of total RNA. The reaction used a constant-region primer and ProtoScript II reverse transcriptase. Library construction for TCR beta comprised three nested multiplex PCR rounds performed with slightly modified ARM-PCR. Running nine to ten cycles apiece, the first two PCR rounds relied on TRBV1-TRBV30 forward primers together with a C-beta reverse primer. From the multiplex PCR reads, TCRdb called clonotypes with MiXCR, one entry per CDR3 protein. The data contain 90,000 to 140,000 distinct CDR3 sequences, around 84% of them singletons. This receptor was identified in a man aged 40-55 years with primary liver carcinoma and hepatitis B virus infection. The specimen sequenced was liver tumor tissue from sampling region 3. Indicated subset: tumor region T3, left-lateral pole. This chain connects TRBV6-1 to TRBJ2-7; TRBD2 aligns across 10 bases. This CDR3 is CAISEGTSVLYEQYF. The CDR3 DNA is TGTGCCATCAGTGAGGGGACTAGCGTTCTCTACGAGCAGTACTTC.